This TCR beta chain appears in the sequencing data of a study of T cell changes during pregnancy in multiple sclerosis. V shed 3 bases, J shed 2 bases, and the junction held 7 bases outside the gene matches. The CDR3 has 15 amino acids. The V gene's germline CDR1 is SGDLS and CDR2 YYNGEE. Sequencing used immunoSEQ multiplex PCR; TCRdb keeps in-frame clones, though not all of them. The table lists tens of thousands of clones, about nine tenths of them singletons. The receptor's source is a female donor with multiple sclerosis, enrolled in a pregnancy study. This specimen consisted of peripheral blood, obtained in the second trimester of pregnancy. V and J are TRBV9 and TRBJ2-5; the match to TRBD1 covers 7 bases. CDR3 DNA sequence: TGTGCCAGCAGCGCCGGGACAGTGGGGCAAGAGACCCAGTACTTC. This translates into CASSAGTVGQETQYF.